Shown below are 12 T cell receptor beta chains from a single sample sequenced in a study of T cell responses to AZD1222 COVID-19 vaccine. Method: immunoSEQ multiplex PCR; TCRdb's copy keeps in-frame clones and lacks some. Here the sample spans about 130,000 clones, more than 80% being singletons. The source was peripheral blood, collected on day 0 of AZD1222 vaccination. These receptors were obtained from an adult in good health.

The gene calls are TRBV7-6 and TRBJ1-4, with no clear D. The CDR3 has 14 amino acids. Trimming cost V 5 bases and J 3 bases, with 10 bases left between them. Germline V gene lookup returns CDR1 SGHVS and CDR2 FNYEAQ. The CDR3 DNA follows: TGTGCCAGCAGCCTGGGAGCCTCTAATGAAAAACTGTTTTTT. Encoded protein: CASSLGASNEKLFF.

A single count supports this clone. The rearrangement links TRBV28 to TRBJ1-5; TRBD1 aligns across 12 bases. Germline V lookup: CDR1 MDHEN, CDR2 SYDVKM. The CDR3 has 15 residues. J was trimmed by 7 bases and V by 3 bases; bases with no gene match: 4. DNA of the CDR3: TGTGCCAGCAGTTTCGGGGACAGGGGGCAACAGCCCCAGCATTTT. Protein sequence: CASSFGDRGQQPQHF.

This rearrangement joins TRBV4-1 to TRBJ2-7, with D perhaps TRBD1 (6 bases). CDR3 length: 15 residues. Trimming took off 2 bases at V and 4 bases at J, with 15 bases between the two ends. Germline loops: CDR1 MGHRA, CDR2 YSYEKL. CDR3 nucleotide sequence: TGCGCCAGCAGCCAATGGTCCAGGGGTGATTACGAGCAGTACTTC. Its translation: CASSQWSRGDYEQYF.

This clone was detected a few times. The CDR3 here is CASSSLAGSYEQYF. The CDR3 DNA follows: TGTGCCAGCAGTTCACTAGCGGGATCCTACGAGCAGTACTTC. The rearrangement links TRBV28 to TRBJ2-7, with TRBD2 matching over 10 bases. The V gene end was trimmed by 4 bases and the J gene end by 1 base; junction bases not matched to a gene: 1. Germline V lookup: CDR1 MDHEN, CDR2 SYDVKM. The CDR3 runs 14 residues. Full variable domain (missing parts from reference TRBV28 and TRBJ2-7): DVKVTQSSRYLVKRTGEKVFLECVQDMDHENMFWYRQDPGLGLRLIYFSYDVKMKEKGDIPEGYSVSREKKERFSLILESASTNQTSMYLCASSSLAGSYEQYFGPGTRLTVT.

The CDR3 sequence is CATSASSNTQYF. Here the CDR3 DNA reads TGTGCCACCAGTGCTTCTTCAAATACGCAGTATTTT. The V call is TRBV24-1, the J call TRBJ2-3, with unresolved D. CDR3 length: 12 residues. The V end was cut by 5 bases, the J end by 7 bases, with 9 bases between. Germline V lookup: CDR1 KGHDR, CDR2 SFDVKD.

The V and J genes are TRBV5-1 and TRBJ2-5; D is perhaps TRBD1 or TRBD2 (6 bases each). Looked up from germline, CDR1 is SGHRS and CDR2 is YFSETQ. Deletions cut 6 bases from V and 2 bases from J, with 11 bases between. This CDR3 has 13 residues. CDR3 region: CASNRGGQETQYF. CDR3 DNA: TGCGCCAGCAATCGAGGGGGGCAAGAGACCCAGTACTTC.

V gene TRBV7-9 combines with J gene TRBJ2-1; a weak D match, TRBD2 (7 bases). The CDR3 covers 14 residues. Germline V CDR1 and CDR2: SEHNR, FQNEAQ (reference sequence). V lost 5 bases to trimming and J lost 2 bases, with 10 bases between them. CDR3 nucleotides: TGTGCCAGCAGCCCCGGGGGGCCCTACAATGAGCAGTTCTTC. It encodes CASSPGGPYNEQFF.

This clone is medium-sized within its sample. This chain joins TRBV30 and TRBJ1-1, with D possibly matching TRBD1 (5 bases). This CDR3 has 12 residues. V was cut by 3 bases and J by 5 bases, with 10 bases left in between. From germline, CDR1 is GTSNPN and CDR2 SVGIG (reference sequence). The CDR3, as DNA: TGTGCCTGGAGCGGGGGGGGGACTGAAGCTTTCTTT. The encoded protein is CAWSGGGTEAFF.

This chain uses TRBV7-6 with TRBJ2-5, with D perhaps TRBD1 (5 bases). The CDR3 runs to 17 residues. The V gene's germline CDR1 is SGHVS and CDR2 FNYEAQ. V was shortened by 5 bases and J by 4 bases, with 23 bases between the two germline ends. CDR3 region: CASSLQGDLRVGETQYF. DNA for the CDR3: TGTGCCAGCAGCCTCCAGGGCGACTTACGGGTGGGAGAGACCCAGTACTTC.

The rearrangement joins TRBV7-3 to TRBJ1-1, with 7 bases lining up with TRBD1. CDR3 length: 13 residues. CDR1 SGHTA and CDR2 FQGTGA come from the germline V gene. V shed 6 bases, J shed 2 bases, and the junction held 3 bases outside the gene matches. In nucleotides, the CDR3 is TGTGCCAGCAGACGACAGGGTAACACTGAAGCTTTCTTT. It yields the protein CASRRQGNTEAFF.

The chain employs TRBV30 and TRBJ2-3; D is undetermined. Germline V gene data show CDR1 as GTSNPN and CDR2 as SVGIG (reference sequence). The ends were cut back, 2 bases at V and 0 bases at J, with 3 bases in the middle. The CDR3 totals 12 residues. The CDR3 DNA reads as TGTGCCTGGAGTTTAAGCACAGATACGCAGTATTTT. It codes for CAWSLSTDTQYF.

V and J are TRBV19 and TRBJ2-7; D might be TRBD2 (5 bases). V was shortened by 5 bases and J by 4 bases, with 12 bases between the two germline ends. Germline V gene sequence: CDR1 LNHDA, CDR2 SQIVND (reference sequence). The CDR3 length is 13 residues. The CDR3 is CASSRDGLYEQYF. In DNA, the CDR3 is TGTGCCAGTAGTCGCGACGGACTTTACGAGCAGTACTTC.